This T cell receptor beta chain came from a study of post-analysis software for immune sequencing data. Whole-study context: Patients with relapsing-remitting, secondary progressive and progressive-relapsing multiple sclerosis courses were all represented. Overall study findings and caveats: Same-batch samples co-clustered strongly by F measure. Controls significantly exceeded multiple sclerosis patients in normalized Chao1 diversity. Relative to controls, patients had five TRBV segments at higher frequency, with TRBV5-6, TRBV5-1 and TRBV20-1 among these.

On this clonotype: Its matching antigen is unknown.

From germline, CDR1 is KGHSH and CDR2 LQKENI. CDR3 length: 14 amino acids. The V gene lost 3 bases and the J gene lost 1 base, with 6 bases spanning the gap. Unique molecular identifiers were built into the TCR beta cDNA libraries. TCRdb recomputed calls from the PCR reads with MiXCR, one row per CDR3 protein. The sample has under 650,000 distinct CDR3 sequences; roughly 40% are singletons. This sequence joins TRBV18 and TRBJ1-4, with a tentative D call TRBD1 (5 bases). The source material was blood. This TCR was recovered from a girl aged 10 to 17 with multiple sclerosis. The DNA for the CDR3 is TGTGCCAGCTCACCGGGGGAAACTAATGAAAAACTGTTTTTT. Its translation is CASSPGETNEKLFF.